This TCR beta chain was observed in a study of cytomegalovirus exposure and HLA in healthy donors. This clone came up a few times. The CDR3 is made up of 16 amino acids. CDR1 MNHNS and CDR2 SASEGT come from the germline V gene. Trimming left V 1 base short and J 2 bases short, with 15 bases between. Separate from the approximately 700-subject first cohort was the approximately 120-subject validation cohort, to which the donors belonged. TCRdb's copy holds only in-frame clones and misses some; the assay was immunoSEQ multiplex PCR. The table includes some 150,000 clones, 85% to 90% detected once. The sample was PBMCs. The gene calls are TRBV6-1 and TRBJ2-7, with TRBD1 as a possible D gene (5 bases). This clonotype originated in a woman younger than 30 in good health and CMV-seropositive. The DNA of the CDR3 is TGTGCCAGCAGTGAAGATTGGGCAGGGAAGACCTACGAGCAGTACTTC. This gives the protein CASSEDWAGKTYEQYF.